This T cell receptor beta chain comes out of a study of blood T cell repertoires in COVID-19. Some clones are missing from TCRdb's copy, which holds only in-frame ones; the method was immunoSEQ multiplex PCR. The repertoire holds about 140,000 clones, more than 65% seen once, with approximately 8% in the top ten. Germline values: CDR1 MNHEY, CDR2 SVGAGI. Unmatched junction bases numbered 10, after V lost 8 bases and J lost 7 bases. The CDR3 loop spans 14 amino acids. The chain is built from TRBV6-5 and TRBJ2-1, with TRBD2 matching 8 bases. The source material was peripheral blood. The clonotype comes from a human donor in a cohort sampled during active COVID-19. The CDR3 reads CASLERGTLNEQFF. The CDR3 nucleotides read TGTGCCAGCCTAGAGCGGGGGACGCTGAATGAGCAGTTCTTC.